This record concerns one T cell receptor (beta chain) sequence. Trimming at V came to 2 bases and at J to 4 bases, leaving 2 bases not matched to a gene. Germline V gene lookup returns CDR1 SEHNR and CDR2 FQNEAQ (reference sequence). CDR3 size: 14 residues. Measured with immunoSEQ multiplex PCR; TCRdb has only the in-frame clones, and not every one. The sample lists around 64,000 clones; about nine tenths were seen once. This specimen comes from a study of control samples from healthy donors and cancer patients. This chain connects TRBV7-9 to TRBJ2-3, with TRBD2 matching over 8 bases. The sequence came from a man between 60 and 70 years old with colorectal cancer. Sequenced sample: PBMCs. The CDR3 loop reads CASSLTGGADTQYF. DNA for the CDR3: TGTGCCAGCAGCTTAACCGGGGGGGCAGATACGCAGTATTTT.